Listed below are T cell receptor beta chains from one sample, sequenced in a study of control samples from healthy donors and cancer patients. Profiling relied on immunoSEQ multiplex PCR, and the TCRdb table lists in-frame clones only, not all of them. The sample contains 150,000 or so clones, approximately 90% of which appear only once. The sequencing sample was made of blood. These receptors originate from a man younger than 45 in good health. The CDR3 runs from the conserved cysteine through the conserved F or W. D genes are given only for firm matches. Only some rows state a clone size, as once, few, many or a class for expanded clones.

d_gene	j_gene	abundance	v_gene	CDR3aa	CDR3nt
TRBD1	TRBJ1-5	NA	TRBV5-5	CASSSDRAQPQHF	TGTGCCAGCAGCTCTGACAGGGCTCAGCCCCAGCATTTT
TRBD1	TRBJ2-1	NA	TRBV7-8	CASSQRQGVNEQFF	TGTGCCAGCAGCCAGAGACAGGGAGTCAATGAGCAGTTCTTC
NA	TRBJ1-4	NA	TRBV7-9	CASSLEAPAGKLFF	TGTGCCAGCAGCTTAGAGGCGCCAGCGGGAAAACTGTTTTTT
NA	TRBJ2-7	NA	TRBV5-8	CASSIGLLPEQYF	TGTGCCAGCAGCATTGGACTCCTACCCGAGCAGTACTTC
NA	TRBJ1-4	NA	TRBV2	CASKEGATNEKLFF	TGTGCCAGCAAAGAGGGTGCAACTAATGAAAAACTGTTTTTT
NA	TRBJ1-1	NA	TRBV7-6	CASSLTTQMMTEAFF	TGTGCCAGCAGCTTAACCACACAGATGATGACTGAAGCTTTCTTT
TRBD2	TRBJ2-1	NA	TRBV9	CASSVGTSVYNEQFF	TGTGCCAGCAGCGTTGGGACTAGCGTTTACAATGAGCAGTTCTTC
TRBD1	TRBJ1-5	NA	TRBV28	CASSRQGNSNQPQHF	TGTGCCAGCAGCCGACAGGGAAATAGCAATCAGCCCCAGCATTTT
NA	TRBJ2-2	NA	TRBV27	CASSPNTGELFF	TGTGCCAGCAGTCCTAACACCGGGGAGCTGTTTTTT
NA	TRBJ2-7	once	TRBV7-9	CASSLRYEQYF	TGTGCCAGCAGCTTGAGATACGAGCAGTACTTC
TRBD2	TRBJ2-2	NA	TRBV20-1	CSASASAGANTGELFF	TGCAGTGCTAGTGCGTCAGCGGGGGCGAACACCGGGGAGCTGTTTTTT
NA	TRBJ1-2	NA	TRBV2	CASSLTGGYGYTF	TGTGCCAGCAGCTTAACGGGGGGGTATGGCTACACCTTC
NA	TRBJ1-1	NA	TRBV11-2	CASSLGGPNTEAFF	TGTGCCAGCAGCTTAGGGGGCCCCAACACTGAAGCTTTCTTT
NA	TRBJ2-7	NA	TRBV7-6	CASSLTKVHEQYF	TGTGCCAGCAGCTTGACAAAGGTCCACGAGCAGTACTTC
NA	TRBJ1-4	NA	TRBV6-5	CASSYSSQGIEKLFF	TGTGCCAGCAGTTACTCGTCTCAGGGGATTGAAAAACTGTTTTTT
NA	TRBJ1-3	few	TRBV12-3/TRBV12-4	CAGRVENTIYF	TGTGCCGGCAGGGTGGAGAACACCATATATTTT
TRBD1	TRBJ2-7	NA	TRBV3-1/TRBV3-2	CASSSAGTGSREQYF	TGTGCCAGCAGCTCAGCCGGGACAGGGTCGAGAGAGCAGTACTTC
TRBD2	TRBJ2-2	NA	TRBV12-5	CASGGTLGGMEPGELFF	TGTGCTAGTGGGGGCACGCTGGGGGGGATGGAGCCCGGGGAGCTGTTTTTT
NA	TRBJ1-1	NA	TRBV18	CASSPERDEAFF	TGTGCCAGCTCACCGGAACGGGATGAAGCTTTCTTT
TRBD2	TRBJ2-1	few	TRBV3-1/TRBV3-2	CASRGRWGGNYEQFF	TGTGCCAGCAGGGGACGGTGGGGGGGGAATTATGAGCAGTTCTTC
NA	TRBJ2-3	NA	TRBV7-6	CASSPQGSLSTDTQYF	TGTGCCAGCAGCCCCCAGGGGTCCCTTAGCACAGATACGCAGTATTTT
TRBD1	TRBJ1-2	once	TRBV6-5	CASSYEGAGGYTF	TGTGCCAGCAGTTACGAGGGGGCGGGTGGCTACACCTTC
NA	TRBJ1-5	NA	TRBV7-2	CASSPGGQPQHF	TGTGCCAGCAGCCCCGGGGGCCAGCCCCAGCATTTT
NA	TRBJ2-1	NA	TRBV5-1	CASSADSSYNEQFF	TGCGCCAGCAGCGCTGACAGCTCCTACAATGAGCAGTTCTTC
TRBD2	TRBJ2-7	NA	TRBV15	CATSRDSGGFGYEQYF	TGTGCCACCAGCAGAGATTCGGGGGGATTCGGGTACGAGCAGTACTTC
NA	TRBJ1-1	NA	TRBV19	CAAKGLGSTEAFF	TGTGCCGCTAAGGGCCTGGGGAGTACTGAAGCTTTCTTT
NA	TRBJ1-2	NA	TRBV5-4	CASQRAASGYGYTF	TGTGCCAGCCAAAGAGCCGCTTCGGGCTATGGCTACACCTTC
TRBD1	TRBJ1-5	NA	TRBV18	CASSPPRQGAVNQPQHF	TGTGCCAGCTCACCACCGCGGCAGGGGGCGGTGAATCAGCCCCAGCATTTT
TRBD1	TRBJ2-5	NA	TRBV6-5	CASSSRDSEQETQYF	TGTGCCAGCAGCAGCCGGGACAGTGAGCAAGAGACCCAGTACTTC
NA	TRBJ2-7	NA	TRBV5-5	CASSSTAREQYF	TGTGCCAGCAGCTCGACAGCTCGGGAGCAGTACTTC
NA	TRBJ2-6	NA	TRBV28	CASLVSGANVLTF	TGTGCCAGCCTGGTCTCTGGGGCCAACGTCCTGACTTTC
TRBD1	TRBJ1-6	few	TRBV27	CASSPRQGSSYNSPLHF	TGTGCCAGCAGTCCCCGACAGGGAAGCTCCTATAATTCACCCCTCCACTTT
NA	TRBJ2-1	NA	TRBV12-3/TRBV12-4	CASSPSHEQFF	TGTGCCAGCAGCCCGTCCCATGAGCAGTTCTTC
NA	TRBJ2-5	many	TRBV7-9	CASHARAGSGETQYF	TGTGCCAGCCATGCAAGAGCCGGGTCTGGGGAGACCCAGTACTTC
NA	TRBJ1-3	NA	TRBV2	CASSEAGRASSGNTIYF	TGTGCCAGCAGTGAAGCGGGGAGGGCGAGCTCTGGAAACACCATATATTTT
NA	TRBJ1-1	NA	TRBV5-1	CASSLDTEAFF	TGCGCCAGCAGCTTAGACACTGAAGCTTTCTTT
NA	TRBJ2-5	NA	TRBV10-2	CASSSERRETQYF	TGCGCCAGCAGTTCCGAGCGGAGGGAGACCCAGTACTTC
NA	TRBJ1-1	NA	TRBV11-3	CASSSEFTEAFF	TGTGCCAGCAGCTCAGAGTTCACTGAAGCTTTCTTT
TRBD2	TRBJ2-1	NA	TRBV7-3	CASSPGLAGENEQFF	TGTGCCAGCAGCCCGGGACTAGCGGGGGAAAATGAGCAGTTCTTC
NA	TRBJ2-7	NA	TRBV11-2	CASSPTSEQYF	TGTGCCAGCAGCCCGACATCCGAGCAGTACTTC
NA	TRBJ1-3	NA	TRBV10-3	CASLGYSGNTIYF	TGTGCCAGCCTCGGGTACTCTGGAAACACCATATATTTT
TRBD1	TRBJ2-4	NA	TRBV11-2	CASSLDLPGTGKYF	TGTGCCAGCAGCTTAGATTTACCCGGGACAGGAAAGTACTTC
NA	TRBJ2-6	once	TRBV10-3	CAISWVASGANVLTF	TGTGCCATCAGTTGGGTGGCCTCTGGGGCCAACGTCCTGACTTTC
TRBD1	TRBJ1-1	once	TRBV12-5	CASGPGTGVDTEAFF	TGTGCTAGTGGTCCCGGGACAGGGGTTGACACTGAAGCTTTCTTT
NA	TRBJ2-7	NA	TRBV6-6	CASRWDFYEQYF	TGTGCCAGCAGATGGGACTTCTACGAGCAGTACTTC
NA	TRBJ2-7	NA	TRBV12-3/TRBV12-4	CASSLEPAGEQYF	TGTGCCAGCAGCCTCGAACCCGCGGGGGAGCAGTACTTC